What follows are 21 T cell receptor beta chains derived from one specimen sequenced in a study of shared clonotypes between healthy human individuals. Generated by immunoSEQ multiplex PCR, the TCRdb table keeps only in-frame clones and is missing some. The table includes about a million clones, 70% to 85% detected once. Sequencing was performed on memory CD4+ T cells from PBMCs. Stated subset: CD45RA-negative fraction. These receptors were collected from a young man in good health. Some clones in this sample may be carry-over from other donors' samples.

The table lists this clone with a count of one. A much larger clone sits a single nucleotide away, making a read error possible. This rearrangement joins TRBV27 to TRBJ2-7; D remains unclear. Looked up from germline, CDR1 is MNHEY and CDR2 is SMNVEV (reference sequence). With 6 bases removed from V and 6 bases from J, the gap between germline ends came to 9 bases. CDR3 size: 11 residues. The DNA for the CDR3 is TGTGCCAGCAGCGAAGGTCTCGAGCAGTACTTC. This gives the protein CASSEGLEQYF.

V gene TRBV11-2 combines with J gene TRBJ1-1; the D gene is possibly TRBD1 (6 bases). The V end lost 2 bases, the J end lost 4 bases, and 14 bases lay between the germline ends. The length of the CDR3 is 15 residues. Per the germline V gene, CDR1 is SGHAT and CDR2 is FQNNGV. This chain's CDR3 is CASSLSRGWGTEAFF. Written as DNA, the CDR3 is TGTGCCAGCAGCTTAAGCAGGGGTTGGGGCACTGAAGCTTTCTTT.

The CDR3 DNA is TGTGCCAGCAGCCAAGATGTCCGGGGAAGCTACAGCAATCAGCCCCAGCATTTT. Protein: CASSQDVRGSYSNQPQHF. The gene calls are TRBV4-2 and TRBJ1-5; unclear D gene. Germline V gives CDR1 LGHNA, CDR2 YNFKEQ. CDR3 length: 18 amino acids. Trimming pared 0 bases from V and 1 base from J, leaving 16 bases between.

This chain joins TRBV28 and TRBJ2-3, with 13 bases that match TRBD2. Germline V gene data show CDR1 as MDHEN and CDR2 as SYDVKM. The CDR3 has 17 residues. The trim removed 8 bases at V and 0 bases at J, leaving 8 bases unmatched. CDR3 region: CASQTSGRPKSTDTQYF. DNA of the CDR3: TGTGCCAGCCAGACTAGCGGGAGGCCTAAGAGCACAGATACGCAGTATTTT.

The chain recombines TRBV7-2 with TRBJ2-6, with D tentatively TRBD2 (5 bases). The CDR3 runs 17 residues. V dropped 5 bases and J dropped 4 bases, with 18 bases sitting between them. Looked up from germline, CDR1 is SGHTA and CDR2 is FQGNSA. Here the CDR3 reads CASSTRTVWRGANVLTF. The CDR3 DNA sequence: TGTGCCAGCAGCACCCGGACGGTTTGGAGGGGGGCCAACGTCCTGACTTTC.

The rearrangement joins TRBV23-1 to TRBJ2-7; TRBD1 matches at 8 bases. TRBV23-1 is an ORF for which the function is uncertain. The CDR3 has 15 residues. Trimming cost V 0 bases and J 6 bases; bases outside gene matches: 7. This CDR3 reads CASSQSGQGTGEQYF. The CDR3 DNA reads TGCGCCAGCAGTCAATCTGGACAGGGCACAGGCGAGCAGTACTTC.

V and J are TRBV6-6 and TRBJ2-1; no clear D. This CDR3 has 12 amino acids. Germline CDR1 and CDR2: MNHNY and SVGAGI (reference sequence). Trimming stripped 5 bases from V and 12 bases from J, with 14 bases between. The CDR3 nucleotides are TGTGCCAGCAGTGGGCCTCCAGAACCGCAGTTCTTC. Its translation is CASSGPPEPQFF.

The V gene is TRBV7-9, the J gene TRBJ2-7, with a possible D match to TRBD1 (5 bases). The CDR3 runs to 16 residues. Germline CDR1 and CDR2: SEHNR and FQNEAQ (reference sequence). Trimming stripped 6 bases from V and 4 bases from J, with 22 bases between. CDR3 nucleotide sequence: TGTGCCAGCAGTTCCTCCTTTCGGTTAAGGGGTTACGAGCAGTACTTC. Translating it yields CASSSSFRLRGYEQYF.

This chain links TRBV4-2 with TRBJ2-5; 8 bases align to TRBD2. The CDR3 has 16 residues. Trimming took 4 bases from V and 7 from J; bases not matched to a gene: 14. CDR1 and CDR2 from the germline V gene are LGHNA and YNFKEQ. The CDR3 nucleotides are TGTGCCAGCAGCCGCGTCGTACCGGGAGGGCCGAGGACCCAGTACTTC. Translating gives CASSRVVPGGPRTQYF.

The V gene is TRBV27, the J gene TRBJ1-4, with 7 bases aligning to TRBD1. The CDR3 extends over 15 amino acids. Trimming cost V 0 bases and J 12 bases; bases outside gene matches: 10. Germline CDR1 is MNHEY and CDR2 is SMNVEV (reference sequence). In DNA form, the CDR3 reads TGTGCCAGCAGTTTATCGAGGGCAGGGGGGGGACAACTGTTTTTT. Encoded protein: CASSLSRAGGGQLFF.

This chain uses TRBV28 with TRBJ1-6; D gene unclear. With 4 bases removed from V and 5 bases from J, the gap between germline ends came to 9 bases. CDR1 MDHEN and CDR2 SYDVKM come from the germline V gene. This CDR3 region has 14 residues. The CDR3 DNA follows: TGTGCCAGCAGTTACCTGGACCATAATTCACCCCTCCACTTT. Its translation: CASSYLDHNSPLHF.

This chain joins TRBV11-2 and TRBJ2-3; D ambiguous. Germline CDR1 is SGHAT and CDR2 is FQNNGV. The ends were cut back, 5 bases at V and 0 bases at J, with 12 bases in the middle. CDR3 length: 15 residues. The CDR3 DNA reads TGTGCCAGCAGCCCACTTGCGGTCAGCACAGATACGCAGTATTTT. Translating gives CASSPLAVSTDTQYF.

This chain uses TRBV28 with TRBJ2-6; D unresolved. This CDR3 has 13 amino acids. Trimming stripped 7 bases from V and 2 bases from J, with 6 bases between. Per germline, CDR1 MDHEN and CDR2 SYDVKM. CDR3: CASTFTGANVLTF. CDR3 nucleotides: TGTGCCAGCACCTTCACTGGGGCCAACGTCCTGACTTTC.

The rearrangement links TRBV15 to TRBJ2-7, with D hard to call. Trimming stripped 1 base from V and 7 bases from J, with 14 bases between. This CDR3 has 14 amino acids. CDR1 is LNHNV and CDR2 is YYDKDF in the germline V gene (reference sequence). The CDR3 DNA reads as TGTGCCACCAGCAGAGTCGACTCCCCTCGGGAGCAGTACTTC. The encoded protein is CATSRVDSPREQYF.

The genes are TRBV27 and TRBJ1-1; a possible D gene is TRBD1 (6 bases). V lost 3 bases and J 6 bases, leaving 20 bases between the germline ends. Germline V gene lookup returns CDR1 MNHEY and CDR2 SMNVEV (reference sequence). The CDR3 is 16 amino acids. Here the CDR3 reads CASSLGTNTLRAEAFF. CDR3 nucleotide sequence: TGTGCCAGCAGTTTGGGGACAAACACCTTGAGGGCTGAAGCTTTCTTT.

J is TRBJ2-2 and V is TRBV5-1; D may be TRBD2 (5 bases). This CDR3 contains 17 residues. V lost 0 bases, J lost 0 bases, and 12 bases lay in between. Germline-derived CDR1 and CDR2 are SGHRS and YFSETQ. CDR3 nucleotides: TGCGCCAGCAGCTTGGCGGCCCGCGGGCCGAACACCGGGGAGCTGTTTTTT. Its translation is CASSLAARGPNTGELFF.

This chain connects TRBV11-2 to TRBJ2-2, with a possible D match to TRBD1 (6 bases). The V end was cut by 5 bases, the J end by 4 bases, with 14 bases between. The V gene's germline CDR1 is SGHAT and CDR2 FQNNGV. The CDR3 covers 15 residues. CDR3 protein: CASSQNRASTGELFF. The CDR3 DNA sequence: TGTGCCAGCAGCCAAAACAGGGCGAGCACCGGGGAGCTGTTTTTT.

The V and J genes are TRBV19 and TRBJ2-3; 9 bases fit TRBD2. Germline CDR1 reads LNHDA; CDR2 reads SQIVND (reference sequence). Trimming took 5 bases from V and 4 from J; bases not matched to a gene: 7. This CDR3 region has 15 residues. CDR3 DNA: TGTGCCAGTAGTTTCCCAGCGGGAGGTGCAGATACGCAGTATTTT. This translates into CASSFPAGGADTQYF.

The CDR3 here is CASSQEFAFTAGAQFF. The CDR3 DNA is TGCGCCAGCAGCCAAGAATTTGCTTTCACGGCGGGAGCGCAGTTCTTC. This chain joins TRBV4-3 and TRBJ2-1, with 7 bases lining up with TRBD2. J gave up 12 bases and V 0 bases, and 14 bases lay outside the gene matches. Germline assignment: CDR1 LGHNA and CDR2 YSLEER. CDR3 size: 16 residues.

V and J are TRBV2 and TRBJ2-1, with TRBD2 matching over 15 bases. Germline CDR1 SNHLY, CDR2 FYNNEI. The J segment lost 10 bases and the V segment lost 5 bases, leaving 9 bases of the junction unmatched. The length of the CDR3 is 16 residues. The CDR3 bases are TGTGCCAGCAGTCCTGGACTAGCGGGAGGGCCGGGGGAGCAGTTCTTC. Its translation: CASSPGLAGGPGEQFF.

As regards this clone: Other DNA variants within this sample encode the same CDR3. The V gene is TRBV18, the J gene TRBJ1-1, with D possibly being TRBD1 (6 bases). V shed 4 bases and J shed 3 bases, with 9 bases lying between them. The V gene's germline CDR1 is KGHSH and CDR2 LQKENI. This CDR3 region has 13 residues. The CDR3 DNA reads TGTGCCAGCTCACTCAACAGGGACACTGAAGCTTTCTTT. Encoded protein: CASSLNRDTEAFF.